This entry lists 4 T cell receptor beta chains sequenced from one sample in a study of T cells in Graves' hyperthyroidism and ophthalmopathy. RNA transcripts gave rise to amplified TCR beta CDR3 regions. Carried out on the TCR CDR3, a first-round RT-PCR used the HTBI primer set. One entry per CDR3 protein results from TCRdb running MiXCR on the multiplex PCR reads. The sample includes hundreds of thousands of distinct CDR3 sequences, approximately 44% of them seen just once. Sequenced sample: peripheral blood or thyroid tissue (not recorded which). These receptors all stem from a woman aged 18 to 35 with Graves' hyperthyroidism.

Note on this clonotype: A much bigger clone sits one base away, suggesting this may be a read error. The rearrangement uses TRBV2 and TRBJ1-2, with D unclear. The CDR3 has 14 residues. Germline values: CDR1 SNHLY, CDR2 FYNNEI. V was trimmed by 5 bases and J by 4 bases, leaving 14 bases between them. CDR3 protein: CASSSLTTSYGYTF. CDR3 coding DNA: TGTGCCAGCAGTTCACTAACTACTAGCTATGGCTACACCTTC.

In this sample, this clonotype turned up many times. The genes are TRBV24-1 and TRBJ2-5; D is tentatively TRBD1 or TRBD2 (5 bases each). The germline V gene has CDR1 KGHDR and CDR2 SFDVKD. The CDR3 is made up of 13 amino acids. V was cut by 5 bases and J by 7 bases, with 13 bases left in between. The CDR3 loop is CATSGRDRGTQYF. DNA for the CDR3: TGTGCCACCAGTGGTCGGGACCGCGGGACCCAGTACTTC.

A few counts support this clonotype. Here the CDR3 DNA reads TGTGCCGGGTTGGACAGGGCAGGAGAAAAACTGTTTTTT. Translating gives CAGLDRAGEKLFF. The chain uses TRBV2 and TRBJ1-4; 8 nucleotides match TRBD1. Germline CDR1 SNHLY, CDR2 FYNNEI. CDR3 size: 13 residues. With V trimmed by 11 bases and J by 8 bases, 10 bases remained unmatched.

The rearrangement joins TRBV7-2 to TRBJ1-1; TRBD1 matches at 11 bases. CDR1 is SGHTA, CDR2 FQGNSA, per germline. V was clipped by 4 bases and J by 1 base; unmatched bases: 2. This CDR3 region has 15 residues. The CDR3 sequence: CASSWTGGSNTEAFF. As DNA, the CDR3 is TGTGCCAGCAGCTGGACAGGGGGCTCGAACACTGAAGCTTTCTTT.